What follows are 27 T cell receptor beta chains derived from one specimen sequenced in a study of T cells in Graves' hyperthyroidism and ophthalmopathy. Regions amplified from RNA transcripts were the TCR beta CDR3 regions. Initially, a first-round RT-PCR of the TCR CDR3 employed the HTBI primer set. TCRdb independently ran MiXCR on the multiplex PCR reads; one entry per CDR3 protein. The top ten clones hold 30% to 35% of a sample with a few hundred thousand distinct CDR3 sequences, roughly 15% of them seen once. Sequencing was performed on blood. These receptors all stem from a woman aged 50 to 60 with Graves' hyperthyroidism that later progressed to Graves' ophthalmopathy.

This clonotype has at least ten counts. The CDR3 bases are TGTGCCAGCAGCTTTACGGGAGCAACCGAAGCTTTCTTT. Residues: CASSFTGATEAFF. The rearrangement joins TRBV7-8 to TRBJ1-1; D uncertain. Germline CDR1 is SGHVS and CDR2 is FQNEAQ. V was trimmed by 3 bases and J by 8 bases, leaving 13 bases between them. The CDR3 runs to 13 residues.

Only a few counts were recorded for this clonotype. It may be a read error: a sequence one base away is much more abundant. The V and J genes are TRBV28 and TRBJ1-1, with a weak D call TRBD1 (5 bases). The V gene lost 8 bases and the J gene lost 4 bases, with 14 bases spanning the gap. CDR1 is MDHEN, CDR2 SYDVKM, per germline. The CDR3 is made up of 13 amino acids. This chain's CDR3 is CASLPRGCTEAFF. The CDR3, as DNA: TGTGCCAGCCTCCCTAGGGGCTGCACTGAAGCTTTCTTT.

This clonotype has ten or more counts. V is TRBV28 and J is TRBJ1-2; 10 nucleotides agree with TRBD1. Unmatched junction bases numbered 4, after V lost 8 bases and J lost 4 bases. This CDR3 comprises 13 residues. Per germline, CDR1 MDHEN and CDR2 SYDVKM. In nucleotides, the CDR3 is TGTGCCAGCCGGACAGGGGGTCGCTATGGCTACACCTTC. This translates into CASRTGGRYGYTF.

The chain recombines TRBV7-9 with TRBJ1-2; D not resolved. The CDR3 contains 19 residues. Germline CDR1 is SEHNR and CDR2 is FQNEAQ (reference sequence). V was trimmed by 5 bases and J by 2 bases, leaving 27 bases between them. CDR3: CASSQPLGPRSYSNYGYTF. CDR3 sequence (DNA): TGTGCCAGCAGCCAACCATTGGGCCCCCGATCCTACTCAAACTATGGCTACACCTTC.

This clonotype was counted ten times or more. The V and J genes are TRBV2 and TRBJ2-4; 8 bases agree with TRBD1. V lost 3 bases to trimming and J lost 6 bases; unmatched junction nucleotides: 10. This CDR3 spans 16 amino acids. The germline V gene has CDR1 SNHLY and CDR2 FYNNEI. For the CDR3, the DNA is TGTGCCAGCAGTGAGTCCCGGACAGGGCTTGGAAACATTCAGTACTTC. It translates to CASSESRTGLGNIQYF.

J is TRBJ1-6 and V is TRBV6-1; 9 nucleotides agree with TRBD1. V shed 6 bases, J shed 11 bases, and the junction held 8 bases outside the gene matches. The CDR3 is 14 amino acids. Per germline, CDR1 MNHNS and CDR2 SASEGT. The CDR3 spells CASSLDRGEAPLHF. CDR3 in DNA: TGTGCCAGCAGCCTGGACAGGGGAGAGGCACCCCTCCACTTT.

This clonotype was detected ten times or more. The genes are TRBV7-9 and TRBJ2-1, with a possible D match to TRBD1 (5 bases). In germline, CDR1 is SEHNR, CDR2 FQNEAQ (reference sequence). This CDR3 spans 15 amino acids. The V gene lost 1 base and the J gene lost 8 bases, with 15 bases spanning the gap. This chain's CDR3 is CASSLEGRGRHEQFF. DNA of the CDR3: TGTGCCAGCAGCTTAGAAGGAAGGGGTCGCCATGAGCAGTTCTTC.

This chain uses TRBV29-1 with TRBJ2-5, with 14 bases fitting TRBD2. Germline CDR1 SQVTM, CDR2 ANQGSEA. The CDR3 loop spans 14 amino acids. V shed 6 bases, J shed 3 bases, and the junction held 3 bases outside the gene matches. CDR3 sequence reads: CSVGGLAGEETQYF. The CDR3 region has the DNA TGCAGCGTGGGGGGACTAGCGGGAGAAGAGACCCAGTACTTC.

This clonotype appeared many times. V is TRBV28 and J is TRBJ1-1; D not certain. This CDR3 contains 12 residues. V lost 9 bases and J 1 base, leaving 9 bases between the germline ends. Germline V gene lookup returns CDR1 MDHEN and CDR2 SYDVKM. As DNA, the CDR3 is TGTGCCAGTTGGACCCCGAACACTGAAGCTTTCTTT. Residues: CASWTPNTEAFF.

This clonotype was observed many times. The chain has TRBV20-1 and TRBJ1-1; D is uncertain. There are 12 residues in the CDR3. Germline V gives CDR1 DFQATT, CDR2 SNEGSKA (reference sequence). Trimming stripped 3 bases from V and 0 bases from J, with 5 bases between. The CDR3 region has the DNA TGCAGTGCTAGGGTTCTGAACACTGAAGCTTTCTTT. Its protein is CSARVLNTEAFF.

This clonotype showed up many times. The chain couples TRBV20-1 to TRBJ2-7; 8 bases agree with TRBD1. Per germline, CDR1 DFQATT and CDR2 SNEGSKA (reference sequence). V shed 6 bases, J shed 3 bases, and the junction held 4 bases outside the gene matches. This CDR3 contains 12 residues. The CDR3 nucleotides are TGCAGTGCAAGGACAGGGTTCTACGAGCAGTACTTC. It is translated as CSARTGFYEQYF.

There are many counts of this clonotype. The chain couples TRBV6-1 to TRBJ2-7; D call uncertain. V gave up 7 bases and J gave up 6 bases, with 10 bases separating them. Per the germline V gene, CDR1 is MNHNS and CDR2 is SASEGT. The CDR3 contains 11 residues. The CDR3 nucleotides are TGTGCCAGCATCCTAAACGCCGAGCAGTACTTC. Translating it yields CASILNAEQYF.

This clonotype appeared many times. The chain links TRBV28 to TRBJ2-2; D is uncertain. The CDR3 contains 14 residues. Germline V gene data show CDR1 as MDHEN and CDR2 as SYDVKM. Trimming shortened V by 6 bases and J by 6 bases, and 14 bases separated the two germline ends. CDR3 bases: TGTGCCAGCAGGGGCGTGTCAAACTCCGGGGAGCTGTTTTTT. Translated, it gives CASRGVSNSGELFF.

This clonotype was counted ten times or more. CDR3 DNA sequence: TGTGCCAGCAATAAGGGTCCCGACAATGAGCAGTTCTTC. As protein: CASNKGPDNEQFF. The chain employs TRBV9 and TRBJ2-1; D uncertain. The CDR3 is made up of 13 amino acids. Germline-derived CDR1 and CDR2 are SGDLS and YYNGEE. V was clipped by 6 bases and J by 5 bases, with 12 bases between them.

This rearrangement joins TRBV5-1 to TRBJ1-3, with no clear D. Trimming took off 4 bases at V and 4 bases at J, with 15 bases between the two ends. This CDR3 is built from 15 residues. Germline V gives CDR1 SGHRS, CDR2 YFSETQ. CDR3 in amino acids: CASSLGPELGNTIYF. In nucleotides, the CDR3 is TGCGCCAGCAGCCTGGGCCCGGAGTTAGGAAACACCATATATTTT.

Of note for this clonotype: Sequence at one end of the junction differs from germline and may be a read error. The chain uses TRBV5-1 and TRBJ1-1, with 7 positions matching TRBD1. Germline assignment: CDR1 SGHRS and CDR2 YFSETQ. This CDR3 region has 15 residues. CDR3 amino acids: CASSFRGGLGTEAFF. The CDR3 DNA reads as TGTGCCAGCAGCTTCAGGGGGGGCTTAGGCACTGAAGCTTTCTTT.

This clonotype was recorded at least ten times. V and J are TRBV20-1 and TRBJ2-3, with D perhaps matching TRBD2 (5 bases). CDR3 size: 14 residues. The germline CDR1 and CDR2 sequences are DFQATT and SNEGSKA (reference sequence). With 5 bases removed from V and 0 bases from J, the gap between germline ends came to 12 bases. The chain's CDR3 is CSASRADSTDTQYF. CDR3 coding DNA: TGCAGTGCTTCTCGAGCGGATAGCACAGATACGCAGTATTTT.

The chain combines TRBV6-1 with TRBJ2-2, with 7 positions matching TRBD2. V was clipped by 7 bases and J by 3 bases; unmatched bases: 8. Germline loops: CDR1 MNHNS, CDR2 SASEGT. This CDR3 contains 15 residues. As DNA, the CDR3 is TGTGCCAGCAAGTTAGGCGGGAGTCACACCGGGGAGCTGTTTTTT. Translation: CASKLGGSHTGELFF.

The chain recombines TRBV20-1 with TRBJ2-7; 14 bases are a match to TRBD2. CDR3 length equals 16 residues. Per germline, CDR1 DFQATT and CDR2 SNEGSKA (reference sequence). Trimming at V came to 3 bases and at J to 3 bases, leaving 7 bases not matched to a gene. In DNA, the CDR3 is TGCAGTGCTAGGGCCGGGACTAGCGGGAGTGGCTACGAGCAGTACTTC. Its translation is CSARAGTSGSGYEQYF.

This clonotype was observed at least ten times. This rearrangement joins TRBV3-1 to TRBJ2-5, with D perhaps matching TRBD2 (6 bases). CDR3 length: 12 residues. Looked up from germline, CDR1 is LGHDT and CDR2 is YNNKEL (reference sequence). The V gene lost 5 bases and the J gene lost 4 bases, with 8 bases spanning the gap. In nucleotides, the CDR3 is TGTGCCAGCAGCAACGGGGGAGAGACCCAGTACTTC. Protein sequence: CASSNGGETQYF.

This clonotype came up many times. The V gene is TRBV7-3, the J gene TRBJ2-7; D is perhaps TRBD2 (6 bases). The CDR3 loop spans 15 amino acids. CDR1 and CDR2 from the germline V gene are SGHTA and FQGTGA. Trimming shortened V by 2 bases and J by 5 bases, and 16 bases separated the two germline ends. CDR3 coding DNA: TGTGCCAGCAGCTTAGGGGCGGGGTCAGTCCACGAGCAGTACTTC. Translating gives CASSLGAGSVHEQYF. The variable domain in full, with the rest retrieved from reference TRBV7-3 and TRBJ2-7, is GAGVSQTPSNKVTEKGKYVELRCDPISGHTALYWYRQSLGQGPEFLIYFQGTGAADDSGLPNDRFFAVRPEGSVSTLKIQRTERGDSAVYLCASSLGAGSVHEQYFGPGTRLTVT.

This clonotype was detected ten times or more. The chain couples TRBV30 to TRBJ1-1; TRBD1 is a possible D gene (5 bases). Germline V gene data show CDR1 as GTSNPN and CDR2 as SVGIG (reference sequence). The CDR3 contains 14 residues. V shed 5 bases and J shed 8 bases, with 21 bases lying between them. The CDR3 region is CAWGEGWGPGEAFF. DNA of the CDR3: TGTGCCTGGGGCGAGGGGTGGGGCCCGGGGGAAGCTTTCTTT. The full variable domain, its missing parts supplied by reference TRBV30 and TRBJ1-1, is SQTIHQWPATLVQPVGSPLSLECTVEGTSNPNLYWYRQAAGRGLQLLFYSVGIGQISSEVPQNLSASRPQDRQFILSSKKLLLSDSGFYLCAWGEGWGPGEAFFGQGTRLTVV.

As regards this clonotype: A much larger clone is a single base away; this may be a read error. The CDR3 DNA is TGCAGTGCGAGACTCGGGGGGGGAAAGGGCTATGGCTACACCTTC. This sequence encodes CSARLGGGKGYGYTF. The chain has TRBV20-1 and TRBJ1-2, with D maybe TRBD1 (5 bases). CDR1 DFQATT and CDR2 SNEGSKA come from the germline V gene (reference sequence). Trimming removed 6 bases at V and 4 bases at J, with 21 bases between. CDR3 length: 15 residues.

Points on this clonotype: With a much larger clone just one base away, this may be a read error. The CDR3 spells CASSPGGIQGAKDIQYF. In DNA, the CDR3 is TGTGCCAGCAGTCCAGGGGGGATTCAGGGAGCCAAAGACATTCAGTACTTC. The chain is built from TRBV28 and TRBJ2-4; D is perhaps TRBD1 (7 bases). The CDR3 sequence is 17 residues long. Per the germline V gene, CDR1 is MDHEN and CDR2 is SYDVKM.

The chain joins TRBV5-1 to TRBJ2-3; D is possibly TRBD2 (7 bases). The germline CDR1 and CDR2 sequences are SGHRS and YFSETQ. This CDR3 region has 15 residues. The ends were cut back, 4 bases at V and 4 bases at J, with 16 bases in the middle. CDR3 bases: TGCGCCAGCAGCCCGGGGGCGGGAGTCCCAGATACGCAGTATTTT. Translation gives CASSPGAGVPDTQYF.

This clonotype has at least ten counts. As DNA, the CDR3 is TGCGCCAGCAGCCCCCATTACCGTAAGGGGATGACTGAAGCTTTCTTT. This gives the protein CASSPHYRKGMTEAFF. V is TRBV5-1 and J is TRBJ1-1, with a weak D call TRBD1 (5 bases). The CDR3 totals 16 residues. V was cut by 4 bases and J by 5 bases, with 21 bases left in between. Germline V gene data show CDR1 as SGHRS and CDR2 as YFSETQ.

This clonotype has at least ten counts. The J gene is TRBJ2-3, the V gene TRBV5-1; 11 bases are a match to TRBD2. The germline CDR1 and CDR2 sequences are SGHRS and YFSETQ. There are 15 residues in the CDR3. With V trimmed by 4 bases and J by 3 bases, 4 bases remained unmatched. The CDR3 coding sequence is TGCGCCAGCAGCCCTCGGACTAGCGGGACAGATACGCAGTATTTT. Its translation is CASSPRTSGTDTQYF.